The clone carrying this T cell receptor (beta chain) was seen a handful of times. The target antigen is unknown. Cells sorted by CD45RO/CCR7/CD25/CD127/CD95/CD27 comprised CD4+ naive, central memory, regulatory and stem cell-like memory cells. Sequenced material consisted of expressed TCRB transcripts (all of the isolated RNA was reverse transcribed). Clones were read by immunoSEQ multiplex PCR, and TCRdb kept only the in-frame ones, dropping some. The table records 810,000 or so clones, roughly 15% of them present only once. This specimen comes from a study of beta chain features in type 1 diabetes. The CDR3 extends over 16 amino acids. From germline, CDR1 is SGHRS and CDR2 YFSETQ. J gave up 0 bases and V 2 bases, and 5 bases lay outside the gene matches. Whole-study results and caveats: A greater similarity of naive, central memory and Treg TCRB repertoires was seen among patients than among healthy donors.

The TCR comes from a woman between 18 and 29 years old in good health. Sequencing was carried out using naive CD4+ T cells from blood. The chain recombines TRBV5-1 with TRBJ1-1, with 9 bases identical to TRBD1. The CDR3 DNA is TGCGCCAGCAGCTTTGGCGGGACAGGGATGAACACTGAAGCTTTCTTT. It is translated as CASSFGGTGMNTEAFF.